The rows below give T cell receptor beta chains drawn from one sample of a study of CD8 T cells in ankylosing spondylitis. TCRdb analysed the 5' RACE reads with MiXCR anew, one entry per CDR3 protein. There are 700,000 or so distinct CDR3 sequences in the sample; around 20% occur only once, and under 20% lies in the top ten. The sequenced material came from blood, either unsorted or a sorted T cell fraction (not recorded which). All receptors come from a male donor with ankylosing spondylitis. Both conserved end residues are part of each CDR3. A clone size is listed for some rows: how often the clone was seen (once, few, many), or a class if it is expanded.

TRBJ2-7 TRBV29-1 . CSVAPFGTTRSYEQYF
TRBJ2-1 TRBV20-1 . CSARDRTYSYNEQFF
TRBJ2-5 TRBV11-2 . CASSLERSDQETQYF
TRBJ1-5 TRBV20-1 . CSARQAEQPQHF
TRBJ1-1 TRBV7-2 . CASSFGGQTNTEAFF
TRBJ2-1 TRBV27 . CASSLRDTYNEQFF
TRBJ2-1 TRBV5-1 . CASSLGTSGSYWGGYNEQFF
TRBJ2-2 TRBV28 few CASSSENTGELFF
TRBJ2-2 TRBV28 few CASSLRFLLGNTGELFF
TRBJ2-7 TRBV11-2 few CASSFQDGYEQYF